A selection of T cell receptor beta chains follows, all from one sample in a study of graft-versus-host responses after intestinal transplantation. These receptors have no known antigen. Clones were read by immunoSEQ multiplex PCR, and TCRdb kept only the in-frame ones, dropping some. Of tens of thousands of clones listed, 80% to 90% are singletons. Sequences were derived from unstimulated CD8+ T cells sorted from spleen or lymph node cells, sampled before intestinal transplant. The receptors shown here come from a human donor who received an intestinal transplant. CDR3s include the opening cysteine and the closing phenylalanine or tryptophan. Each record gives: D gene, V gene, J gene, CDR3 protein, CDR3 DNA. D genes are given only for firm matches.

>NA|TRBV2|TRBJ2-5
CASSEGLPLGGETQYF
TGTGCCAGCAGTGAAGGGCTACCTTTGGGAGGAGAGACCCAGTACTTC
>TRBD1|TRBV7-2|TRBJ2-7
CASSQDTMTGIGIEQYF
TGTGCCAGCAGCCAAGACACTATGACAGGGATCGGGATCGAGCAGTACTTC
>NA|TRBV6-5|TRBJ2-7
CASSYSAEEGEQYF
TGTGCCAGCAGTTACTCGGCAGAGGAGGGCGAGCAGTACTTC
>NA|TRBV13|TRBJ2-1
CASSQGAPKYNEQFF
TGTGCCAGCAGCCAAGGAGCCCCGAAATACAATGAGCAGTTCTTC
>NA|TRBV2|TRBJ2-1
CASSRSGPLDGSLGGNEQFF
TGTGCCAGCAGTCGATCCGGCCCCCTAGACGGATCCCTCGGGGGAAATGAGCAGTTCTTC
>NA|TRBV18|TRBJ1-1
CASSPRAGMNTEAFF
TGTGCCAGCTCACCCAGGGCAGGCATGAACACTGAAGCTTTCTTT
>NA|TRBV19|TRBJ2-1
CASSAGLYNEQFF
TGTGCCAGTAGTGCCGGTCTATACAATGAGCAGTTCTTC
>NA|TRBV5-1|TRBJ1-5
CASSSGESNQPQHF
TGCGCCAGCAGTTCGGGGGAGAGCAATCAGCCCCAGCATTTT
>TRBD2|TRBV2|TRBJ2-3
CASRGVAGDADTQYF
TGTGCCAGCAGGGGGGTAGCGGGAGACGCAGATACGCAGTATTTT
>NA|TRBV2|TRBJ1-1
CASSAGMNTEAFF
TGTGCCAGCAGTGCCGGGATGAACACTGAAGCTTTCTTT
>NA|TRBV27|TRBJ2-1
CASSWAGSNNEQFF
TGTGCCAGCAGTTGGGCGGGAAGTAACAATGAGCAGTTCTTC
>NA|TRBV9|TRBJ1-2
CASSVGGSDYGYTF
TGTGCCAGCAGCGTAGGCGGGTCGGACTATGGCTACACCTTC
>TRBD2|TRBV28|TRBJ2-5
CASSPIPPLAGVGKTQYF
TGTGCCAGCAGCCCCATCCCCCCACTAGCGGGAGTAGGAAAGACCCAGTACTTC
>TRBD2|TRBV28|TRBJ2-7
CASSFLTSGRPYEQYF
TGTGCCAGCAGTTTCCTTACTAGCGGGAGGCCCTACGAGCAGTACTTC
>NA|TRBV7-6|TRBJ1-4
CASSLRSLNEKLFF
TGTGCCAGCAGCTTACGTAGCCTTAATGAAAAACTGTTTTTT
>NA|TRBV7-8|TRBJ2-5
CASSSSQGKETQYF
TGTGCCAGCAGCTCCAGTCAGGGGAAAGAGACCCAGTACTTC
>TRBD1|TRBV6-1|TRBJ1-6
CASSDGTASTFYNSPLHF
TGTGCCAGCAGTGACGGGACAGCCTCAACCTTCTATAATTCACCCCTCCACTTT